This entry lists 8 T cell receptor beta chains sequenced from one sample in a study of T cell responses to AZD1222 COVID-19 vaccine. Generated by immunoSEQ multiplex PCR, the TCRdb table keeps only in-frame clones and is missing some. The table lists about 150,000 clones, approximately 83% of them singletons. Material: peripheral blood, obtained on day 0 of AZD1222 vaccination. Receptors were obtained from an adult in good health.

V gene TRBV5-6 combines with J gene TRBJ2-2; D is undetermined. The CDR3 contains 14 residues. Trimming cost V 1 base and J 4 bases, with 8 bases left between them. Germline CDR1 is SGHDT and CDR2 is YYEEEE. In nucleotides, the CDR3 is TGTGCCAGCAGCTTGTCGATCGGCACCGGGGAGCTGTTTTTT. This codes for CASSLSIGTGELFF.

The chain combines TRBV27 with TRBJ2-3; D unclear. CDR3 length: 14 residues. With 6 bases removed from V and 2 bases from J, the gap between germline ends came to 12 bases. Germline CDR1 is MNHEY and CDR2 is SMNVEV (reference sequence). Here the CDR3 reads CASRLSTLTDTQYF. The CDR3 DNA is TGTGCCAGCAGATTGAGTACGCTCACAGATACGCAGTATTTT.

CDR3 nucleotides: TGTGCCAGCAGTTGGGTGGTGAACACTGAAGCTTTCTTT. It translates to CASSWVVNTEAFF. The V gene is TRBV6-2 or TRBV6-3, the J gene TRBJ1-1; D is undetermined. The germline V and J ends were trimmed by 4 bases and 0 bases, with 6 bases remaining between them. The CDR3 is 13 amino acids. Per germline, CDR1 MNHEY and CDR2 SVGEGT.

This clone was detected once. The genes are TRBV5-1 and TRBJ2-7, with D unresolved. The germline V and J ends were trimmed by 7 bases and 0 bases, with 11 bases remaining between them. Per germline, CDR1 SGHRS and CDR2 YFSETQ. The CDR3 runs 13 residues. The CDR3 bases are TGCGCCAGCCAGCCTGAGAGCTCCTACGAGCAGTACTTC. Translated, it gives CASQPESSYEQYF.

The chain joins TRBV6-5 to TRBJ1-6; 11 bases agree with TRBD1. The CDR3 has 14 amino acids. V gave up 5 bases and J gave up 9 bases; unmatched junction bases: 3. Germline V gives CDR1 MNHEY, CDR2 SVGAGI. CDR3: CASSPGTGGSPLHF. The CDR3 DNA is TGTGCCAGCAGTCCCGGGACAGGGGGTTCACCCCTCCACTTT.

CDR3 residues: CASSEWGNSPLHF. DNA of the CDR3: TGTGCCAGCAGTGAATGGGGGAATTCACCCCTCCACTTT. The chain carries TRBV25-1 and TRBJ1-6; a possible D gene is TRBD1 (5 bases). The germline V and J ends were trimmed by 1 base and 7 bases, with 5 bases remaining between them. This CDR3 comprises 13 residues. CDR1 and CDR2 from the germline V gene are MGHDK and SYGVNS.

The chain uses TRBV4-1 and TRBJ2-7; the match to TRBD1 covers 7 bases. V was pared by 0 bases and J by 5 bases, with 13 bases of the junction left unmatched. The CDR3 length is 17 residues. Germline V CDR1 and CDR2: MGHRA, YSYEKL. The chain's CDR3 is CASSQDPPRTGMDEQYF. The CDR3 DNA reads TGCGCCAGCAGCCAAGATCCCCCACGGACAGGAATGGACGAGCAGTACTTC.

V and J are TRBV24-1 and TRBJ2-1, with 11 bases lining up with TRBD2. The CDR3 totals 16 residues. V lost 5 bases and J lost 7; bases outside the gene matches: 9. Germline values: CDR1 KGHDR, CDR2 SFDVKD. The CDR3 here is CATSGSGTSGRNEQFF. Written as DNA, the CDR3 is TGTGCCACCAGTGGCTCCGGGACTAGCGGTAGGAATGAGCAGTTCTTC.